This T cell receptor beta chain stems from a study of blood T cell repertoires in COVID-19. Study information: The cDNA or gDNA used as material had been derived from T cells, B-cell-depleted T cells, or PBMCs.

Per the germline V gene, CDR1 is SGHRS and CDR2 is YFSETQ. This CDR3 is built from 18 residues. With 2 bases clipped from V and 0 bases from J, the junction kept 10 bases outside the gene matches. Sequencing used immunoSEQ multiplex PCR; TCRdb keeps in-frame clones, though not all of them. The sample lists about 89,000 clones; 87% were seen once. The source is a male donor with acute or convalescent COVID-19. Material: peripheral blood. The rearrangement links TRBV5-1 to TRBJ2-2; 7 bases line up with TRBD1. The CDR3 here is CASSFGGIQGTNTGELFF. The CDR3 DNA sequence: TGCGCCAGCAGCTTTGGGGGAATACAGGGGACGAACACCGGGGAGCTGTTTTTT.